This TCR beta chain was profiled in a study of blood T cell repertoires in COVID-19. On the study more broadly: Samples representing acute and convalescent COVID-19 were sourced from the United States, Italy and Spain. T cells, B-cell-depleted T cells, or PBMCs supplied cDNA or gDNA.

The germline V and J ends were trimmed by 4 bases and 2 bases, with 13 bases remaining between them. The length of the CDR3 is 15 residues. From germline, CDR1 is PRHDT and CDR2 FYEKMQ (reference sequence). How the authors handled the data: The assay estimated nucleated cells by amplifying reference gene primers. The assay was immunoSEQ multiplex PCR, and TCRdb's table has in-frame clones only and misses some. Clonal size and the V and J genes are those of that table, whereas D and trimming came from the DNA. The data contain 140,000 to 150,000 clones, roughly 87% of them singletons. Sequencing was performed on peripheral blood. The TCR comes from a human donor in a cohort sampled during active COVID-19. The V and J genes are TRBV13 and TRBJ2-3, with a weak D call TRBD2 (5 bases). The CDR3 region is CASSSPIGLTDTQYF. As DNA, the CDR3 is TGTGCCAGCAGCTCCCCCATTGGACTCACAGATACGCAGTATTTT.